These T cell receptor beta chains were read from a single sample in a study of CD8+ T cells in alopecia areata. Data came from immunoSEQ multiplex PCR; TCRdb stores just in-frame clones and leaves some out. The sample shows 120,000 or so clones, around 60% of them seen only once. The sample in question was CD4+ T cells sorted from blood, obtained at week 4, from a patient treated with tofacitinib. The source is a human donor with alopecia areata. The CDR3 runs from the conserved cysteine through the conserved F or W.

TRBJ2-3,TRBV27,CASSPLTSGGRDTQYF
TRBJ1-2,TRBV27,CASSFGYTF
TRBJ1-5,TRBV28,CASSLGGSNQPQHF
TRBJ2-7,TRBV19,CASSMVRGGGSYEQYF
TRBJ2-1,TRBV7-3,CASSLGQPSNEQFF
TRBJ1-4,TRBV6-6,CASSRVAEKLFF
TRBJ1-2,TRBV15,CATSRDRGSGYTF
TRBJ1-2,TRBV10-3,CAISESGQNYGYTF
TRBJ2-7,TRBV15,CATAISGGSSEQHF
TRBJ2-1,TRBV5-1,CASSPTGGIDEQFF
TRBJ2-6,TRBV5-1,CASSLSGTSSGANVLTF
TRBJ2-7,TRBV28,CASAEPGQRTYEQYF
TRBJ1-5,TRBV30,CAWTAGGNQPQHF
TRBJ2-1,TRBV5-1,CASSGAGFNEQFF
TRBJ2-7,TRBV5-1,CASTPGDDSYEQYF